The 9 T cell receptor beta chains given below trace back to one sample, sequenced in a study of human T cells and chemical hapten exposure. TCRdb independently ran MiXCR on the RACE reads; one entry per CDR3 protein. The table shows roughly 42,000 distinct CDR3 sequences, with approximately 9.7% occurring only once. Time point defined: patch test 2, 6 weeks after DPC sensitization. Treatment described: therapeutic diphenylcyclopropenone sensitization with weekly scalp DPC. Total RNA was isolated from unfractionated whole blood. The material sequenced was whole blood, taken in connection with sensitization to the hapten diphenylcyclopropenone (DPC). The receptors come from a woman in her 30s with alopecia areata. Some clones in this sample may be carry-over from other donors' samples.

A few counts support this clonotype. V and J are TRBV28 and TRBJ1-4; D unresolved. V was shortened by 3 bases and J by 8 bases, with 7 bases between the two germline ends. The CDR3 sequence is 12 residues long. Germline CDR1 MDHEN, CDR2 SYDVKM. The CDR3 sequence: CASSLIWEKLFF. The CDR3 nucleotides are TGTGCCAGCAGTTTGATTTGGGAAAAACTGTTTTTT.

The genes are TRBV2 and TRBJ1-1; no clear D. V was cut by 2 bases and J by 0 bases, with 22 bases left in between. The CDR3 contains 19 residues. The germline V gene has CDR1 SNHLY and CDR2 FYNNEI. CDR3 region: CASSEPSATGWTMNTEAFF. The CDR3 DNA is TGTGCCAGCAGTGAACCTTCTGCCACGGGGTGGACCATGAACACTGAAGCTTTCTTT.

This clonotype was seen a handful of times. This chain joins TRBV29-1 and TRBJ1-2; D is ambiguous. Germline lookup yields CDR1 SQVTM and CDR2 ANQGSEA. V was shortened by 6 bases and J by 8 bases, with 16 bases between the two germline ends. The CDR3 sequence is 12 residues long. CDR3 coding DNA: TGCAGCGTACCCGACGATCTCTGGGGCTACACCTTC. Encoded protein: CSVPDDLWGYTF.

This clonotype appeared many times. This chain uses TRBV6-5 with TRBJ2-2; 13 positions agree with TRBD2. Germline loops: CDR1 MNHEY, CDR2 SVGAGI. After removal of 8 bases from V and 0 bases from J, the junction contained 9 bases not matched to a gene. The CDR3 loop spans 18 amino acids. CDR3 sequence (DNA): TGTGCCAGCTCGATTGGACTAGCGGGGGCTTCGAACACCGGGGAGCTGTTTTTT. Translated, it gives CASSIGLAGASNTGELFF.

This clonotype was found a few times. The J gene is TRBJ1-5, the V gene TRBV5-1; tentatively, D is TRBD1 (6 bases). The germline CDR1 and CDR2 sequences are SGHRS and YFSETQ. V lost 4 bases, J lost 3 bases, and 14 bases lay in between. The CDR3 runs 15 residues. The CDR3 DNA reads TGCGCCAGCAGCCGAGGTTGGACAGACAATCAGCCCCAGCATTTT. It is translated as CASSRGWTDNQPQHF.

This clonotype came up many times. The chain is built from TRBV12-3 or TRBV12-4 and TRBJ2-7; the D gene is possibly TRBD1 (6 bases). V lost 3 bases, J lost 0 bases, and 9 bases lay in between. The CDR3 sequence is 14 residues long. CDR3 amino acids: CASSFQGPSYEQYF. Written as DNA, the CDR3 is TGTGCCAGCAGTTTTCAGGGGCCCTCCTACGAGCAGTACTTC.

The V gene is TRBV7-8, the J gene TRBJ2-3; 7 positions match TRBD1. V lost 0 bases, J lost 1 base, and 4 bases stayed unmatched. CDR1 and CDR2 (germline): SGHVS, FQNEAQ. The CDR3 has 16 amino acids. The chain's CDR3 is CASSLAWQGGTDTQYF. The CDR3 region has the DNA TGTGCCAGCAGCTTAGCGTGGCAGGGGGGCACAGATACGCAGTATTTT.

This clonotype appeared a few times. The V gene is TRBV5-4, the J gene TRBJ2-2, with a possible D match to TRBD1 (5 bases). Germline V lookup: CDR1 SGHNT, CDR2 YYREEE (reference sequence). The CDR3 sequence is 11 residues long. The V gene lost 5 bases and the J gene lost 6 bases, with 5 bases spanning the gap. The CDR3 bases are TGTGCCAGCAGAGGGGCCGGGGAGCTGTTTTTT. The encoded protein is CASRGAGELFF. Looking up the rest from reference TRBV5-4 and TRBJ2-2 gives the full variable domain: ETGVTQSPTHLIKTRGQQVTLRCSSQSGHNTVSWYQQALGQGPQFIFQYYREEENGRGNFPPRFSGLQFPNYSSELNVNALELDDSALYLCASRGAGELFFGEGSRLTVL.

This clonotype has a handful of counts. V usage is TRBV6-5 and J usage is TRBJ2-3, with D possibly TRBD1 on 6 matching bases. Germline V gene lookup returns CDR1 MNHEY and CDR2 SVGAGI. Deletions cut 2 bases from V and 1 base from J, with 10 bases between. This CDR3 has 15 amino acids. As DNA, the CDR3 is TGTGCCAGCAGTTACGTCAGGGGCGGCACAGATACGCAGTATTTT. Its protein is CASSYVRGGTDTQYF.